Below, 13 T cell receptor beta chains from the same sample are listed, as sequenced in a study of cytomegalovirus exposure and HLA in healthy donors. It was with 60 Vbeta and 13 Jbeta primers that the PCR ran. TCRdb keeps only in-frame clones here, not all; method: immunoSEQ multiplex PCR. Of some 90,000 clones in the sample, about two thirds were seen once. Sequences were obtained from PBMCs. Every receptor here comes from a boy younger than 18 in good health and CMV-seropositive.

Only a few counts were recorded for this clone. The chain carries TRBV7-8 and TRBJ2-5; 10 nucleotides line up with TRBD2. The CDR3 is 15 amino acids. Germline V gives CDR1 SGHVS, CDR2 FQNEAQ. V lost 5 bases to trimming and J lost 11 bases; unmatched junction nucleotides: 14. The CDR3 protein is CASSPRGAGGQKQYF. The CDR3 coding sequence is TGTGCCAGCAGCCCCCGTGGAGCGGGAGGGCAGAAGCAGTACTTC.

The CDR3 region has the DNA TGTGCCAGCAGCACCCGGACAGGATATGAAGCTTTCTTT. The encoded protein is CASSTRTGYEAFF. V is TRBV2 and J is TRBJ1-1; TRBD1 agrees at 7 bases. V was pared by 6 bases and J by 7 bases, with 8 bases of the junction left unmatched. Germline values: CDR1 SNHLY, CDR2 FYNNEI. This CDR3 is 13 amino acids long.

The gene calls are TRBV27 and TRBJ1-2, with D possibly TRBD1 on 5 matching bases. This CDR3 comprises 14 residues. Per the germline V gene, CDR1 is MNHEY and CDR2 is SMNVEV (reference sequence). The V end lost 2 bases, the J end lost 3 bases, and 10 bases lay between the germline ends. For the CDR3, the DNA is TGTGCCAGCAGTTTAGCCAGGGCGCACTATGGCTACACCTTC. Its protein is CASSLARAHYGYTF.

The chain couples TRBV6-6 to TRBJ2-2, with D perhaps matching TRBD2 (5 bases). With 5 bases removed from V and 6 bases from J, the gap between germline ends came to 7 bases. The V gene's germline CDR1 is MNHNY and CDR2 SVGAGI (reference sequence). The CDR3 length is 12 residues. The CDR3 loop reads CASSPDSGELFF. The CDR3 DNA reads as TGTGCCAGCAGTCCGGACTCCGGGGAGCTGTTTTTT.

In DNA, the CDR3 is TGTGCCAGCAGTTCCAGGGATTCTGGAAACACCATATATTTT. Translating it yields CASSSRDSGNTIYF. The gene calls are TRBV6-6 and TRBJ1-3; maybe TRBD1 (5 bases). This CDR3 is 14 amino acids long. V was shortened by 4 bases and J by 1 base, with 8 bases between the two germline ends. Per germline, CDR1 MNHNY and CDR2 SVGAGI (reference sequence).

Concerning this clone itself: Sequence at one end of the junction differs from germline and may be a read error. The same CDR3 arises from other DNA sequences in this sample as well. The chain combines TRBV25-1 with TRBJ2-7, with a possible D match to TRBD1 (5 bases). There are 15 residues in the CDR3. Germline V CDR1 and CDR2: MGHDK, SYGVNS. This chain's CDR3 is CASSEWGTGSYEQYF. In nucleotides, the CDR3 is TGCGCCAGCAGTGAATGGGGAACAGGCTCCTACGAGCAGTACTTC.

The chain joins TRBV5-4 to TRBJ2-5, with 8 bases identical to TRBD1. The V and J ends lost 5 bases and 0 bases, in that order; junction bases with no gene match: 3. This CDR3 region has 14 residues. Germline V CDR1 and CDR2: SGHNT, YYREEE (reference sequence). This chain's CDR3 is CASSDRGNQETQYF. CDR3 bases: TGTGCCAGCAGTGACAGGGGAAACCAAGAGACCCAGTACTTC.

The chain combines TRBV28 with TRBJ1-2, with TRBD1 matching over 7 bases. The junction had 10 bases not matched to a gene; V was cut back by 7 bases and J by 8 bases. The CDR3 loop spans 13 amino acids. The germline V gene encodes CDR1 MDHEN and CDR2 SYDVKM. The CDR3 region is CASTLGQGDGYTF. The CDR3, as DNA: TGTGCCAGCACCCTGGGGCAGGGGGACGGCTACACCTTC.

The CDR3 protein is CASSQRTRFPIHYEQYF. DNA of the CDR3: TGCGCCAGCAGCCAACGTACCCGATTTCCGATACACTACGAGCAGTACTTC. The rearrangement joins TRBV4-1 to TRBJ2-7; no firm D call. Trimming stripped 2 bases from V and 3 bases from J, with 20 bases between. Looked up from germline, CDR1 is MGHRA and CDR2 is YSYEKL. This CDR3 contains 17 residues.

The count of this clone is one. This chain links TRBV27 with TRBJ2-2; a possible D gene is TRBD2 (6 bases). V was cut by 0 bases and J by 5 bases, with 13 bases left in between. Germline-derived CDR1 and CDR2 are MNHEY and SMNVEV (reference sequence). The CDR3 is 16 amino acids. The CDR3 here is CASSLSRGRQTGELFF. The DNA of the CDR3 is TGTGCCAGCAGTTTATCGAGAGGGAGGCAGACCGGGGAGCTGTTTTTT.

The chain employs TRBV30 and TRBJ2-3, with a tentative D call TRBD2 (6 bases). Looked up from germline, CDR1 is GTSNPN and CDR2 is SVGIG (reference sequence). The CDR3 has 14 amino acids. V was clipped by 2 bases and J by 0 bases, with 9 bases between them. CDR3 DNA sequence: TGTGCCTGGAGTCCCGGGACTAGCACAGATACGCAGTATTTT. Translation: CAWSPGTSTDTQYF.

The rearrangement joins TRBV5-1 to TRBJ1-4, with 8 bases fitting TRBD1. The CDR3 totals 15 residues. Trimming cost V 4 bases and J 7 bases; bases outside gene matches: 9. CDR1 and CDR2 from the germline V gene are SGHRS and YFSETQ. CDR3 nucleotides: TGCGCCAGCAGCCCTACAGGGGGGTCGTTTGAAAAACTGTTTTTT. Protein sequence: CASSPTGGSFEKLFF.

This chain links TRBV2 with TRBJ1-2, with 8 bases aligning to TRBD1. The CDR3 runs to 15 residues. Germline CDR1 SNHLY, CDR2 FYNNEI. Trimming at V came to 5 bases and at J to 2 bases, leaving 7 bases not matched to a gene. DNA for the CDR3: TGTGCCAGCAGTCCATCCCGGACAGGGAACTATGGCTACACCTTC. Protein sequence: CASSPSRTGNYGYTF.